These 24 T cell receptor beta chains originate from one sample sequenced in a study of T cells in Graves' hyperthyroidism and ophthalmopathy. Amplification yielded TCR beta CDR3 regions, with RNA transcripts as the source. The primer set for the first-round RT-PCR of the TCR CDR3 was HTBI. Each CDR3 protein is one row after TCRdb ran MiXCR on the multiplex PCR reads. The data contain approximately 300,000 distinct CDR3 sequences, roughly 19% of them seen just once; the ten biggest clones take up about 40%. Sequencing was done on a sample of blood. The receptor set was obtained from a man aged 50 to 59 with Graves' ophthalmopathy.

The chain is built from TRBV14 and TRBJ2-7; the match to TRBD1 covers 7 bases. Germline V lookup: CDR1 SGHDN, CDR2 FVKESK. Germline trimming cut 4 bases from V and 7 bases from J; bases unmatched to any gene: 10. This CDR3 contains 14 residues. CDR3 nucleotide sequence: TGTGCCAGCAGCCCCGTGACAGGGTTGGGGGAGCAGTACTTC. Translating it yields CASSPVTGLGEQYF.

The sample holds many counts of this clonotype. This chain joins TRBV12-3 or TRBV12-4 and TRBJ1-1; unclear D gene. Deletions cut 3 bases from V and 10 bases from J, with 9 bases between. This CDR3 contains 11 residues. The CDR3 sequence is CASSFAGVAFF. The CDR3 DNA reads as TGTGCCAGCAGTTTTGCCGGGGTAGCTTTCTTT.

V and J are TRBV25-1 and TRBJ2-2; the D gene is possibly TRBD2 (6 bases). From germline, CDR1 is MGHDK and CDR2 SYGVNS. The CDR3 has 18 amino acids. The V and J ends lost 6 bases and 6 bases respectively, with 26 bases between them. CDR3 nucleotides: TGTGCCAGCAGCCCAGGTGGGGCGACTAGTGATGGCCCCGGGGAGCTGTTTTTT. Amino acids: CASSPGGATSDGPGELFF.

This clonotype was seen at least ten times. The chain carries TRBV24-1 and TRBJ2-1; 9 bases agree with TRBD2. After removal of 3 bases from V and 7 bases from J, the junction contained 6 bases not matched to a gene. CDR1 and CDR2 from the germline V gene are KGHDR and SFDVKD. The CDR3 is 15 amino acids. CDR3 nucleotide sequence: TGTGCCACCAGTGATCCTGTAGCGGGAGTGAATGAGCAGTTCTTC. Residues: CATSDPVAGVNEQFF.

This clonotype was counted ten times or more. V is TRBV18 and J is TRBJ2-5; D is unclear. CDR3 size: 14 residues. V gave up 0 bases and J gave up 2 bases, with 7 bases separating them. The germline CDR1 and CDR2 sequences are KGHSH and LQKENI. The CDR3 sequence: CASSPPGRQETQYF. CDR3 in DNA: TGTGCCAGCTCACCACCGGGCAGACAAGAGACCCAGTACTTC.

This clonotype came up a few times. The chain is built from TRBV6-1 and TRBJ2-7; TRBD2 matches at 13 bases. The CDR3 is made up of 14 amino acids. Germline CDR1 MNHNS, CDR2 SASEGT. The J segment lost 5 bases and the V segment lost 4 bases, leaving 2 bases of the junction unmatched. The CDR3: CASSGGTSGNEQYF. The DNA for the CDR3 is TGTGCCAGCAGTGGTGGGACTAGCGGGAACGAGCAGTACTTC.

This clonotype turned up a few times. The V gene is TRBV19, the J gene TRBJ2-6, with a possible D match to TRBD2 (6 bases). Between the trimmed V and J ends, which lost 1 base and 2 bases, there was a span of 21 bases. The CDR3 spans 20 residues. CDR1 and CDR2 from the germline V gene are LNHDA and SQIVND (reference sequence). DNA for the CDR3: TGTGCCAGTAGTATAGGGGGCTTAGGAGGGGCCCGGGCTGGGGCCAACGTCCTGACTTTC. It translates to CASSIGGLGGARAGANVLTF.

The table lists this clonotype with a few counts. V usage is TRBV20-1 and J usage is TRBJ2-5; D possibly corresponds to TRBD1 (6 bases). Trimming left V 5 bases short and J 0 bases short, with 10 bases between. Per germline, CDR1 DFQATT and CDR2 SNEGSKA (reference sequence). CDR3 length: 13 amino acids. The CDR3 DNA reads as TGCAGTGCTGTCGAGGGGGACCAAGAGACCCAGTACTTC. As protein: CSAVEGDQETQYF.

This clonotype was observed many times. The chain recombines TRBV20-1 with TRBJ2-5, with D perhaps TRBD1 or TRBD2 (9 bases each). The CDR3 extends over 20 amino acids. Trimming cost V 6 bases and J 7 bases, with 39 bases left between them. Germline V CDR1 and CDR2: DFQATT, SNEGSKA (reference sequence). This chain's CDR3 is CSATPGQGLGSGGGHGTQYF. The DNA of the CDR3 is TGCAGTGCAACCCCGGGACAGGGTTTGGGTAGCGGGGGCGGCCACGGGACCCAGTACTTC.

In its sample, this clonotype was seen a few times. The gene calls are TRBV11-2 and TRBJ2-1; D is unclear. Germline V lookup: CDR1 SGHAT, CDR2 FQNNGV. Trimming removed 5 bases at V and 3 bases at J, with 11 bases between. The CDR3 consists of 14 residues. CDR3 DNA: TGTGCCAGCAGCCAAGATAGACTCTACAATGAGCAGTTCTTC. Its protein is CASSQDRLYNEQFF.

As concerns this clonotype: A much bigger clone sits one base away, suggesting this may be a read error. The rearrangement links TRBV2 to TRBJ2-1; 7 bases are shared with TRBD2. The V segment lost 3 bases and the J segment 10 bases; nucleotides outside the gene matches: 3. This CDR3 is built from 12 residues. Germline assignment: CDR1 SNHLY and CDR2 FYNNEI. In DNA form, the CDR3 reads TGTGCCAGCAGTGAGGGGGGGAGGGAGCAGTTCTTC. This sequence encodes CASSEGGREQFF.

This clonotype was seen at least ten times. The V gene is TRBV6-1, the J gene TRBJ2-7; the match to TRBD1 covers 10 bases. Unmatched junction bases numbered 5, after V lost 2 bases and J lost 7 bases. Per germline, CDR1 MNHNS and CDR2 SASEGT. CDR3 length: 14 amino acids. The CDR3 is CASSERDRGREQYF. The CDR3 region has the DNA TGTGCCAGCAGTGAAAGGGACAGGGGTCGGGAGCAGTACTTC.

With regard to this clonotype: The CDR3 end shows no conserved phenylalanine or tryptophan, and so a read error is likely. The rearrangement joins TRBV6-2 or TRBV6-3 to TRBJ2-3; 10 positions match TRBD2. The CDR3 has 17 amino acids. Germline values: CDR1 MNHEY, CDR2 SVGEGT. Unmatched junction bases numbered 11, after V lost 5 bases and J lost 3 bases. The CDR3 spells CASSPLSSGSRTDTQYL. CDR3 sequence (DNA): TGTGCCAGCAGTCCTCTGTCTAGCGGGAGTAGGACAGATACGCAGTATCTT.

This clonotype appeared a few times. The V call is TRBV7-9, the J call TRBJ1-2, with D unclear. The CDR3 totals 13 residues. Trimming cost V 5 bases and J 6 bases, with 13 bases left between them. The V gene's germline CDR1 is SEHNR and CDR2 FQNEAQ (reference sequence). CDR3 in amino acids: CASSPQLTDGYTF. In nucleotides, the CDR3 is TGTGCCAGCAGCCCCCAGTTAACGGATGGCTACACCTTC.

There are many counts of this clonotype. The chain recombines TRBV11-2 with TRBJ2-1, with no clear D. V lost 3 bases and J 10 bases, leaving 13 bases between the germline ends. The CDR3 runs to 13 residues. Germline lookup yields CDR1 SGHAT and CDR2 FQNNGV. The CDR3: CASSLDAVSEQFF. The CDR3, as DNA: TGTGCCAGCAGCTTGGATGCAGTCTCCGAGCAGTTCTTC.

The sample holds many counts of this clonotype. CDR3 sequence reads: CASSSIWRDKDGELFF. CDR3 DNA sequence: TGTGCCAGCAGTTCTATTTGGCGGGATAAGGACGGGGAGCTGTTTTTT. The rearrangement joins TRBV27 to TRBJ2-2; possible D gene TRBD2, 6 bases. CDR1 and CDR2 from the germline V gene are MNHEY and SMNVEV (reference sequence). The CDR3 has 16 residues. The V end was cut by 4 bases, the J end by 7 bases, with 19 bases between.

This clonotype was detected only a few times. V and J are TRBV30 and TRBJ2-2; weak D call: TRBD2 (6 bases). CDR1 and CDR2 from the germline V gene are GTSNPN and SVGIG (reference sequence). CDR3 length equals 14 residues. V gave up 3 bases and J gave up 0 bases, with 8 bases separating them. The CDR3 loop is CAWRGGPNTGELFF. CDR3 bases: TGTGCCTGGAGGGGGGGACCGAACACCGGGGAGCTGTTTTTT.

The CDR3 sequence: CASSREGVGNTIYF. The DNA of the CDR3 is TGTGCCAGCAGCCGGGAGGGAGTCGGAAACACCATATATTTT. The rearrangement links TRBV9 to TRBJ1-3; no clear D gene. CDR3 length: 14 residues. CDR1 and CDR2 (germline): SGDLS, YYNGEE. The V end was cut by 4 bases, the J end by 4 bases, with 12 bases between.

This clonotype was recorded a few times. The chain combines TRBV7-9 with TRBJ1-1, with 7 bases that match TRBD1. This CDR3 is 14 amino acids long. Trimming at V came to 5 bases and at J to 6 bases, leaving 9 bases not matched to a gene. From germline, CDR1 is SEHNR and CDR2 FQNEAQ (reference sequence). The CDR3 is CASSQQGPEAEAFF. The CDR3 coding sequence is TGTGCCAGCAGCCAACAGGGGCCGGAGGCTGAAGCTTTCTTT.

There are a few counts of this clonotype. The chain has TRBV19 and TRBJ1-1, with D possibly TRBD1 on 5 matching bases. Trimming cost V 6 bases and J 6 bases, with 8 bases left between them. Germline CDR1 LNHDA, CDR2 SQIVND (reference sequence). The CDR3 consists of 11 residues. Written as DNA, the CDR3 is TGTGCCAGTAGCGGAGGGGCTGAAGCTTTCTTT. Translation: CASSGGAEAFF.

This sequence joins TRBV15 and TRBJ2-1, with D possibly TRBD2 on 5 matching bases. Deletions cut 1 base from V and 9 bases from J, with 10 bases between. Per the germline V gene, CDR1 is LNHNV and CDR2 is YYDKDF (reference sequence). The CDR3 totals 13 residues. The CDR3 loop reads CATSRGRAGEQFF. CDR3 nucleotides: TGTGCCACCAGCAGAGGCCGCGCGGGTGAGCAGTTCTTC.

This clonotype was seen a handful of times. The CDR3 here is CASTSPSGGTSTDTQYF. DNA for the CDR3: TGTGCCAGCACTTCCCCATCCGGGGGGACCAGCACAGATACGCAGTATTTT. V and J are TRBV6-1 and TRBJ2-3, with 7 bases lining up with TRBD2. The V and J ends lost 7 bases and 0 bases, in that order; junction bases with no gene match: 13. Germline CDR1 is MNHNS and CDR2 is SASEGT. The CDR3 totals 17 residues.

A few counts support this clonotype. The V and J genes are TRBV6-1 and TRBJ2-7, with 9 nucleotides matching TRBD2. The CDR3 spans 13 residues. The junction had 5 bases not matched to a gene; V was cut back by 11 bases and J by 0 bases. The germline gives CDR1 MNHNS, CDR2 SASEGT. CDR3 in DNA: TGTGCCTGCCGACTAGCGGACTCCTACGAGCAGTACTTC. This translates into CACRLADSYEQYF.

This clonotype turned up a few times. CDR3 in amino acids: CATSRGQGVGYQETQYF. In DNA form, the CDR3 reads TGTGCCACCAGCAGAGGACAGGGAGTGGGGTACCAAGAGACCCAGTACTTC. V is TRBV15 and J is TRBJ2-5; 7 bases agree with TRBD1. The CDR3 covers 17 residues. Trimming removed 1 base from V and 0 bases from J; junction bases left unmatched: 8. CDR1 and CDR2 from the germline V gene are LNHNV and YYDKDF (reference sequence).